This is a list of T cell receptor beta chains from one sample in a study of blood T cell repertoires in COVID-19. The protocol was immunoSEQ multiplex PCR, while the TCRdb copy is restricted to in-frame clones and leaves out a portion. The sample contains approximately 430,000 clones, roughly 89% of which appear only once. Input material: peripheral blood. The receptors shown here come from a woman in her thirties with active or convalescent COVID-19. CDR3s include the opening cysteine and the closing phenylalanine or tryptophan. The order of the fields is V gene, J gene, CDR3 protein.

>TRBV18|TRBJ1-2
CASSPGQGRNYGYTF
>TRBV10-1|TRBJ1-1
CASSEGGPGPTEAFF
>TRBV7-6|TRBJ1-2
CASSPEQGGANYGYTF
>TRBV24-1|TRBJ2-5
CATSADDGTSQGCETQYF
>TRBV21-1|TRBJ1-4
CASSKVEGNRGPHNEKLFF
>TRBV6-5|TRBJ1-5
CASKQEGAEQPQHF
>TRBV11-2|TRBJ1-2
CASSLGALPNYGYTF
>TRBV5-1|TRBJ2-5
CASSSNRGSETQYF
>TRBV27|TRBJ1-5
CASSSEARNQPQHF
>TRBV5-6|TRBJ2-3
CASSLGRSGGKYF
>TRBV12-3/TRBV12-4|TRBJ1-1
CASSFGASTEAFF
>TRBV29-1|TRBJ2-3
CSVVPFTSTDTQYF
>TRBV7-2|TRBJ2-2
CASSPLAGRGGELFF
>TRBV5-4|TRBJ2-6
CASSLAKREVGGANVLTF
>TRBV18|TRBJ2-7
CASSPETYEQYF
>TRBV12-5|TRBJ2-3
CASGPPPGQGSLISTDTQYF
>TRBV10-3|TRBJ2-1
CAISADTGGNEQFF
>TRBV4-1|TRBJ2-2
CASSPFSSGGNTGELFF
>TRBV12-2|TRBJ1-1
CASRSPGHKNTEAFF
>TRBV6-5|TRBJ1-6
CASSFQGNSPLHF
>TRBV2|TRBJ1-5
CASSGTQGYSNQPQHF
>TRBV9|TRBJ2-7
CASSAAGSSYEQYF
>TRBV5-1|TRBJ2-2
CASSPPGQGIGGELFF
>TRBV7-9|TRBJ1-1
CASSLVPGEAFF
>TRBV6-2/TRBV6-3|TRBJ1-1
CASSPPTGDAFF
>TRBV3-1/TRBV3-2|TRBJ1-2
CASSQYSGYTF